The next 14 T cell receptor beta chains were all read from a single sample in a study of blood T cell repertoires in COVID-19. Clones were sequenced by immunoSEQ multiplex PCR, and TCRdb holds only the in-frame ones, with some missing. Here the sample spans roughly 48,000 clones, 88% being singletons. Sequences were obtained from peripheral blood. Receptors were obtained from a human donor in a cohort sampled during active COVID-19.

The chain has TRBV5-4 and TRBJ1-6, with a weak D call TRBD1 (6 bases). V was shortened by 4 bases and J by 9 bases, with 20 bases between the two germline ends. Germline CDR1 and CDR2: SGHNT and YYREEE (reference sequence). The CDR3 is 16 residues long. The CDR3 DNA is TGTGCCAGCAGCGATTCAGGTCAGGGGATACCTTCACCCCTCCACTTT. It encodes CASSDSGQGIPSPLHF. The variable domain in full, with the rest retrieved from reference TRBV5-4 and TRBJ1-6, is ETGVTQSPTHLIKTRGQQVTLRCSSQSGHNTVSWYQQALGQGPQFIFQYYREEENGRGNFPPRFSGLQFPNYSSELNVNALELDDSALYLCASSDSGQGIPSPLHFGNGTRLTVT.

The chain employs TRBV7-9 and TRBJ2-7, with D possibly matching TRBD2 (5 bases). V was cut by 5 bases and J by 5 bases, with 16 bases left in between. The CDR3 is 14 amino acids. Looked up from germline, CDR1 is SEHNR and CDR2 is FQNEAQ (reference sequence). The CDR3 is CASSQTDGVHEQYF. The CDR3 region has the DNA TGTGCCAGCAGCCAAACGGACGGGGTTCACGAGCAGTACTTC.

CDR3 nucleotide sequence: TGTGCCAGCAGTTTCGCGGGGGGTGAAAAACTGTTTTTT. This codes for CASSFAGGEKLFF. The rearrangement links TRBV12-3 or TRBV12-4 to TRBJ1-4, with a possible D match to TRBD1 (5 bases). Trimming left V 3 bases short and J 7 bases short, with 9 bases between. CDR3 size: 13 residues.

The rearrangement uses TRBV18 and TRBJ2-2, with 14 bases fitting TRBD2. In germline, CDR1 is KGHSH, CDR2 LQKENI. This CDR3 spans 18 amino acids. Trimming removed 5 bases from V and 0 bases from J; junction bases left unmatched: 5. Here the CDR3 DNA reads TGTGCCAGCTCAACCGGGACTAGCGGGGGCGCGAACACCGGGGAGCTGTTTTTT. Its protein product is CASSTGTSGGANTGELFF. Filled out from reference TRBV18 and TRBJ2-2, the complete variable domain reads NAGVMQNPRHLVRRRGQEARLRCSPMKGHSHVYWYRQLPEEGLKFMVYLQKENIIDESGMPKERFSAEFPKEGPSILRIQQVVRGDSAAYFCASSTGTSGGANTGELFFGEGSRLTVL.

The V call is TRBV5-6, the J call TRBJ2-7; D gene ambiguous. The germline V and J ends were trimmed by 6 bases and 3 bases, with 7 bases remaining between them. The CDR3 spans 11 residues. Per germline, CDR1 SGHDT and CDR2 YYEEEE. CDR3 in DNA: TGTGCCAGCAACTCCCACTACGAGCAGTACTTC. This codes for CASNSHYEQYF.

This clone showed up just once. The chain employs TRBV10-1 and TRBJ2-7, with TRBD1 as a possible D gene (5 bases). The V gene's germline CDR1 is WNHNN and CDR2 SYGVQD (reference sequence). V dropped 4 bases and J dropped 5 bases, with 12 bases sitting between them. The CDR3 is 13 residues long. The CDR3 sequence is CASSVGLRDEQYF. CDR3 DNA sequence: TGCGCCAGCAGTGTGGGTCTCAGGGACGAGCAGTACTTC.

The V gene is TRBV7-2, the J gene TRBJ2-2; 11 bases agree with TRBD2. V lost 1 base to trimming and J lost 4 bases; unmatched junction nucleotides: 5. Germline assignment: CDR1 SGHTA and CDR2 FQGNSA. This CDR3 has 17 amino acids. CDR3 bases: TGTGCCAGCAGCTTAGATTTAGCGGGGGGGTCCACCGGGGAGCTGTTTTTT. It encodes CASSLDLAGGSTGELFF.

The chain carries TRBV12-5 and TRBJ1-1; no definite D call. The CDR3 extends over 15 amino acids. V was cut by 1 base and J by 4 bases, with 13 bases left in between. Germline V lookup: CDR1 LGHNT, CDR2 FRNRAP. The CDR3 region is CASGLGTLLSTEAFF. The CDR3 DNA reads TGTGCTAGTGGTTTGGGAACCCTTTTGAGCACTGAAGCTTTCTTT.

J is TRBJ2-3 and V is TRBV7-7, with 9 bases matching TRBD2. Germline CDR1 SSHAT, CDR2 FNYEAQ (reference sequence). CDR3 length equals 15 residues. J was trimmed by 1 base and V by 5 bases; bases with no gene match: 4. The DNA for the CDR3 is TGTGCCAGCAGCCCCGTAGCGGGGGGCACAGATACGCAGTATTTT. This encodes CASSPVAGGTDTQYF.

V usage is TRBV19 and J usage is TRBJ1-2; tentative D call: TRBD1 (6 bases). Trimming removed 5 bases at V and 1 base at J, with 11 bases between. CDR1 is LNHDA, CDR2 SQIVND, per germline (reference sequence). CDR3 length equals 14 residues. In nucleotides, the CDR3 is TGTGCCAGTAGTTCGGACAGTATTAACTATGGCTACACCTTC. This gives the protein CASSSDSINYGYTF.

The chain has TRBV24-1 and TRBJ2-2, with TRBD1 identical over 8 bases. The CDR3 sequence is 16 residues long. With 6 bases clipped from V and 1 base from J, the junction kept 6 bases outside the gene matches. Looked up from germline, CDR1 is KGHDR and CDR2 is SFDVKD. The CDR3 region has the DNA TGTGCCACCAGTAAGGGTGGGACAGGGAACACCGGGGAGCTGTTTTTT. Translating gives CATSKGGTGNTGELFF.

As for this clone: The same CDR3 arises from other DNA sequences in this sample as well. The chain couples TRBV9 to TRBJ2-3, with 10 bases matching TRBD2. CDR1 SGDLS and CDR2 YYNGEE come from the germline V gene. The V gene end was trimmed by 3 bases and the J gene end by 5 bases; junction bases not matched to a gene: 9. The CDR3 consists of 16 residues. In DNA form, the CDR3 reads TGTGCCAGCAGCGCGGGGAGCGGGGGGGCGGGAGATACGCAGTATTTT. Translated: CASSAGSGGAGDTQYF.

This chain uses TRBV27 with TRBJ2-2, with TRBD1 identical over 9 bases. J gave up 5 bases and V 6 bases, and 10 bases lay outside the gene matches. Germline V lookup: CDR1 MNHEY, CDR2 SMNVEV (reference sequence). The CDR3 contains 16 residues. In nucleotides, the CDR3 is TGTGCCAGCAGCCCAGGACAGGGGTCGTGGACCGGGGAGCTGTTTTTT. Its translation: CASSPGQGSWTGELFF.

The DNA of the CDR3 is TGTGCCAGCAGTCGACTAGCGGGGTCCACAGATACGCAGTATTTT. Amino acids: CASSRLAGSTDTQYF. The chain uses TRBV6-4 and TRBJ2-3; 11 bases agree with TRBD2. The length of the CDR3 is 15 residues. Germline loops: CDR1 MRHNA, CDR2 SNTAGT. V trimming: 5 bases; J trimming: 2 bases; junction bases outside the gene matches: 3.